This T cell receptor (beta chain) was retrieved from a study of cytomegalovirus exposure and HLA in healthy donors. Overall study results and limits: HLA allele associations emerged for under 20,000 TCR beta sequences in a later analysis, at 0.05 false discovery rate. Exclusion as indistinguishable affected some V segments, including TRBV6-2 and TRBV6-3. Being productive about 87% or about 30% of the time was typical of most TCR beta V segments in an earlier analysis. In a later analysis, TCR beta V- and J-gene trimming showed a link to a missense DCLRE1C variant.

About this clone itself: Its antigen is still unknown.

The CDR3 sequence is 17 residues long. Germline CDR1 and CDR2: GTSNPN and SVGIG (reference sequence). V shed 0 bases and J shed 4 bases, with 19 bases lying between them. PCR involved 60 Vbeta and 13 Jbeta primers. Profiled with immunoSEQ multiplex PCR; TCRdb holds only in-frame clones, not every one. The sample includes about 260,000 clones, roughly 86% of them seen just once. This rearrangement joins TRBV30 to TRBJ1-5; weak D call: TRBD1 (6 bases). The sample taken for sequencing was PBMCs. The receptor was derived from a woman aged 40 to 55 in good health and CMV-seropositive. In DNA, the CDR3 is TGTGCCTGGAGTGTACCTAGAGGGGACATCAGTAATCAGCCCCAGCATTTT. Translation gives CAWSVPRGDISNQPQHF.